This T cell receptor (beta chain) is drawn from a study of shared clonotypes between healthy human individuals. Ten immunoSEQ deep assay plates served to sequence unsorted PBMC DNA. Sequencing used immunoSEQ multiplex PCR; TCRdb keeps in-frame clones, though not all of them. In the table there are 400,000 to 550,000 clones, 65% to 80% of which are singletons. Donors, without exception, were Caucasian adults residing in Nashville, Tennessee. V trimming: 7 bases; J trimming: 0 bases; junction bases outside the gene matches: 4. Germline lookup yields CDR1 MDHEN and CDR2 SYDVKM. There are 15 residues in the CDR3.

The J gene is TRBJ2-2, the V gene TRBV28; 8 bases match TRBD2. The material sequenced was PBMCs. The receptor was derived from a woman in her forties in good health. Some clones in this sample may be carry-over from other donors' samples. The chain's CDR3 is CASTVSGANTGELFF. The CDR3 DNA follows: TGTGCCAGCACCGTTAGCGGGGCGAACACCGGGGAGCTGTTTTTT.